This TCR beta chain was sequenced during a study of cytomegalovirus exposure and HLA in healthy donors. Study-level points and caveats: A later look showed TCR association rates differing by HLA locus, highest for DRB1 and lowest for HLA-C.

About this clone: Its specificity is not known.

This CDR3 contains 15 residues. J was trimmed by 6 bases and V by 6 bases; bases with no gene match: 11. CDR1 and CDR2 (germline): GTSNPN, SVGIG (reference sequence). The primer mix had 60 Vbeta and 13 Jbeta primers. The table came from immunoSEQ multiplex PCR; TCRdb's copy has only in-frame clones and leaves some out. The sample has 120,000 to 150,000 clones; nearly 90% are singletons. The chain employs TRBV30 and TRBJ2-2, with 9 bases lining up with TRBD1. Sequenced input: PBMCs. The sequence came from a middle-aged woman in good health and CMV-seronegative. This CDR3 reads CACGTGKLGAGELFF. CDR3 in DNA: TGTGCCTGCGGGACAGGGAAACTCGGCGCCGGGGAGCTGTTTTTT. The whole variable domain, filled in from reference TRBV30 and TRBJ2-2, reads SQTIHQWPATLVQPVGSPLSLECTVEGTSNPNLYWYRQAAGRGLQLLFYSVGIGQISSEVPQNLSASRPQDRQFILSSKKLLLSDSGFYLCACGTGKLGAGELFFGEGSRLTVL.